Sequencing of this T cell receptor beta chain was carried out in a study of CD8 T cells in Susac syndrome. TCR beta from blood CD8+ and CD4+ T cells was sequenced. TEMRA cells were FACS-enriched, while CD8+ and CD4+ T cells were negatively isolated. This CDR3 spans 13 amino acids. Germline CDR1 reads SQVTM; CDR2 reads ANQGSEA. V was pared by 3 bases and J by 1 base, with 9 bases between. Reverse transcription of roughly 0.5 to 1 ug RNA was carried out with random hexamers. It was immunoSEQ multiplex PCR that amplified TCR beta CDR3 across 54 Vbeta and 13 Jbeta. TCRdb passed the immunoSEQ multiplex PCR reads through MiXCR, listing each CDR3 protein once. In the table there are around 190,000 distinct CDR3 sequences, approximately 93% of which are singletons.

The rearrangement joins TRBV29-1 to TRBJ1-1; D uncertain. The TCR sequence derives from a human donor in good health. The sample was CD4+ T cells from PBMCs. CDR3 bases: TGCAGCGTTGATCGCAGGACGAACACTGAAGCTTTCTTT. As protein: CSVDRRTNTEAFF.